A selection of T cell receptor beta chains follows, all from one sample in a study of blood T cell repertoires in COVID-19. The assay was immunoSEQ multiplex PCR, and TCRdb's table has in-frame clones only and misses some. The sample gives about 110,000 clones, just over 85% of which show up once; 2% to 3% is in the top ten. What was sequenced was peripheral blood. These receptors originate from a human donor in a cohort sampled during active COVID-19. CDR3s include the opening cysteine and the closing phenylalanine or tryptophan. Each record gives: J gene, clone size, D gene, V gene, CDR3 DNA, CDR3 protein. The D gene is left open where the match is weak. Clone sizes are given selectively: once, few, many, or a class where the clone is expanded.

j_call: TRBJ1-2
clone_size: -
d_call: -
v_call: TRBV5-8
cdr3_nt: TGTGCCAGCAGCGGTATGACAGGAGCCCTCGGGGGGCCCGGCTATGGCTACACCTTC
cdr3_aa: CASSGMTGALGGPGYGYTF

j_call: TRBJ1-6
clone_size: -
d_call: TRBD1
v_call: TRBV19
cdr3_nt: TGTGCCAGTAGTATTGCCCCGGGACAGGGCAATTCACCCCTCCACTTT
cdr3_aa: CASSIAPGQGNSPLHF

j_call: TRBJ2-3
clone_size: -
d_call: TRBD2
v_call: TRBV6-2/TRBV6-3
cdr3_nt: TGTGCCAGCAGCCCTAGAGCGGGAGGGGCAGATACGCAGTATTTT
cdr3_aa: CASSPRAGGADTQYF

j_call: TRBJ2-2
clone_size: -
d_call: -
v_call: TRBV7-6
cdr3_nt: TGTGCCAGCAGCCGGACTAACGTCGGGGAGCTGTTTTTT
cdr3_aa: CASSRTNVGELFF

j_call: TRBJ1-5
clone_size: -
d_call: TRBD1
v_call: TRBV2
cdr3_nt: TGTGCCAGCAGCACCCTTAGGGACAGGGGGCTCAGCAATCAGCCCCAGCATTTT
cdr3_aa: CASSTLRDRGLSNQPQHF

j_call: TRBJ1-2
clone_size: -
d_call: -
v_call: TRBV19
cdr3_nt: TGTGCCAGTAGTATTGGGAGTCTCCCCCTCTATGGCTACACCTTC
cdr3_aa: CASSIGSLPLYGYTF

j_call: TRBJ2-7
clone_size: -
d_call: -
v_call: TRBV27
cdr3_nt: TGTGCCAGCAGTTTATCCGGACACCTCTACGAGCAGTACTTC
cdr3_aa: CASSLSGHLYEQYF

j_call: TRBJ2-2
clone_size: once
d_call: -
v_call: TRBV12-5
cdr3_nt: TGTGCTAGTGGGGACTGGTCTACCGGGGAGCTGTTTTTT
cdr3_aa: CASGDWSTGELFF

j_call: TRBJ2-7
clone_size: -
d_call: -
v_call: TRBV19
cdr3_nt: TGTGCCAGTAACGCCGGGACTCATACCTACGAGCAGTACTTC
cdr3_aa: CASNAGTHTYEQYF

j_call: TRBJ1-5
clone_size: -
d_call: -
v_call: TRBV19
cdr3_nt: TGTGCCAGTAGTATAGAAGGAGGGGTCGGTCAGCCCCAGCATTTT
cdr3_aa: CASSIEGGVGQPQHF

j_call: TRBJ2-7
clone_size: -
d_call: TRBD1
v_call: TRBV4-1
cdr3_nt: TGCGCCAGCAGCCAGGGGGCAGGGGGCTACGAGCAGTACTTC
cdr3_aa: CASSQGAGGYEQYF

j_call: TRBJ2-3
clone_size: -
d_call: TRBD1
v_call: TRBV7-2
cdr3_nt: TGTGCCAGCAGCCCGGGGACAGCCACAGATACGCAGTATTTT
cdr3_aa: CASSPGTATDTQYF

j_call: TRBJ1-2
clone_size: -
d_call: TRBD1
v_call: TRBV15
cdr3_nt: TGTGCCACCAGCAGTCCTGGGCAGGGGGCCAGAGCTAACTATGGCTACACCTTC
cdr3_aa: CATSSPGQGARANYGYTF

j_call: TRBJ2-3
clone_size: -
d_call: -
v_call: TRBV15
cdr3_nt: TGTGCCACCAGCAGAGATCAGGCGTCAGATACGCAGTATTTT
cdr3_aa: CATSRDQASDTQYF

j_call: TRBJ2-3
clone_size: -
d_call: -
v_call: TRBV28
cdr3_nt: TGTGCCAGCAGTTTGACCCCCGGGGCAGATACGCAGTATTTT
cdr3_aa: CASSLTPGADTQYF

j_call: TRBJ1-2
clone_size: once
d_call: -
v_call: TRBV19
cdr3_nt: TGTGCCAGTCTCCGCAGTGGCAGCCTGGATGGGCCTATAAAAGATGGCTACACCTTC
cdr3_aa: CASLRSGSLDGPIKDGYTF

j_call: TRBJ2-3
clone_size: -
d_call: TRBD1
v_call: TRBV3-1/TRBV3-2
cdr3_nt: TGTGCCAGCAGCCAAGAAGATTGGACAGGGGGCACAGATACGCAGTATTTT
cdr3_aa: CASSQEDWTGGTDTQYF

j_call: TRBJ2-3
clone_size: -
d_call: TRBD2
v_call: TRBV7-9
cdr3_nt: TGTGCCAGCAGCTTAGCCGGGAGGGGGGGCCGAACGTATTTT
cdr3_aa: CASSLAGRGGRTYF

j_call: TRBJ1-6
clone_size: few
d_call: -
v_call: TRBV6-5
cdr3_nt: TGTGCCAGCAGAGGCCGGGGTAGAGGTTCACCCCTCCACTTT
cdr3_aa: CASRGRGRGSPLHF

j_call: TRBJ2-3
clone_size: -
d_call: TRBD1
v_call: TRBV5-1
cdr3_nt: TGCGCCAGCAGTCGACAGGGCATGACAGATACGCAGTATTTT
cdr3_aa: CASSRQGMTDTQYF

j_call: TRBJ2-5
clone_size: -
d_call: -
v_call: TRBV24-1
cdr3_nt: TGTGCCACCAGTGATTTGCTGGGGGCCTTGGAGACCCAGTACTTC
cdr3_aa: CATSDLLGALETQYF

j_call: TRBJ1-6
clone_size: -
d_call: -
v_call: TRBV28
cdr3_nt: TGTGCCAGCAGACCCCCCGGGGGGCTGACTTCACCCCTCCACTTT
cdr3_aa: CASRPPGGLTSPLHF